The T cell receptor beta chain described here comes from a study of blood T cell repertoires in COVID-19. Profiling relied on immunoSEQ multiplex PCR, and the TCRdb table lists in-frame clones only, not all of them. The sample has around 420,000 clones, 88% seen once; the top ten hold roughly 2%. The CDR3 is made up of 15 amino acids. The V gene's germline CDR1 is SGHRS and CDR2 YFSETQ. With V trimmed by 2 bases and J by 4 bases, 8 bases remained unmatched. The sequence was obtained from a woman aged 40-49 years with acute COVID-19. Sample: PBMCs or T cells enriched from blood (not recorded which). The chain joins TRBV5-1 to TRBJ2-7, with 8 bases that match TRBD2. Written as DNA, the CDR3 is TGCGCCAGCAGCTTCACTAGCGGAGAACAGTACGAGCAGTACTTC. Residues: CASSFTSGEQYEQYF. Complete variable domain (other parts from reference TRBV5-1 and TRBJ2-7): KAGVTQTPRYLIKTRGQQVTLSCSPISGHRSVSWYQQTPGQGLQFLFEYFSETQRNKGNFPGRFSGRQFSNSRSEMNVSTLELGDSALYLCASSFTSGEQYEQYFGPGTRLTVT.